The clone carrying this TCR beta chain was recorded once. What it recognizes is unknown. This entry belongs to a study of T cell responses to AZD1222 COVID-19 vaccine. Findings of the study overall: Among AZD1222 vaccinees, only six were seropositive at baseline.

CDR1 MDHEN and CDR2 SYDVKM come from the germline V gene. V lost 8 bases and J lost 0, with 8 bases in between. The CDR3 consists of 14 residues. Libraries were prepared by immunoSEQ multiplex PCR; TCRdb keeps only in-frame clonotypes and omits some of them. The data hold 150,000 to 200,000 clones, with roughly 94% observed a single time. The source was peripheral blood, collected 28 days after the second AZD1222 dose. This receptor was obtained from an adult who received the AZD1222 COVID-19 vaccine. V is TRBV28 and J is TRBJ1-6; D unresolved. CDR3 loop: CASLLGSYNSPLHF. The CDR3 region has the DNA TGTGCCAGCCTCCTGGGCTCCTATAATTCACCCCTCCACTTT.